Reported below is one T cell receptor beta chain. The record originates from a study of cytomegalovirus exposure and HLA in healthy donors. Study-level background: A prior analysis found some 110 million unique TCR beta sequences from some 200 million T cells.

Use of 60 Vbeta and 13 Jbeta primers characterized the PCR. The data were produced by immunoSEQ multiplex PCR, yet TCRdb's version contains in-frame clones alone and is incomplete. The sample includes some 120,000 clones, about four fifths of them seen just once. The CDR3 is 13 amino acids. V shed 4 bases, J shed 14 bases, and the junction held 12 bases outside the gene matches. Germline V gene sequence: CDR1 SGHAT, CDR2 FQNNGV. The V call is TRBV11-2, the J call TRBJ1-2; 8 nucleotides line up with TRBD1. The sequencing sample was made of PBMCs. This receptor was taken from a male donor in good health and CMV-seropositive. Written as DNA, the CDR3 is TGTGCCAGCAGCTCGATCCAGACAGGGGATCGGACCTTC. Translation: CASSSIQTGDRTF.